A selection of T cell receptor beta chains follows, all from one sample in a study of beta chain features in type 1 diabetes. Profiling relied on immunoSEQ multiplex PCR, and the TCRdb table lists in-frame clones only, not all of them. The sample has approximately 160,000 clones; around 63% are singletons. Specimen: naive CD4+ T cells from blood. The source is a man aged 30 to 45 with type 1 diabetes. The conserved cysteine and the conserved F or W are not part of the CDR3 here. Not all rows give a size; the values are once, few, many and, for expanded clones, a class.

v_gene: TRBV18; abundance: -; j_gene: TRBJ2-5; CDR3aa: ASSPGTPVSVENQY
v_gene: TRBV11-2; abundance: -; j_gene: TRBJ1-1; CDR3aa: ASSPQGLGNTEAF
v_gene: TRBV27; abundance: -; j_gene: TRBJ1-5; CDR3aa: ASSSAGPNQPQH
v_gene: TRBV4-3; abundance: -; j_gene: TRBJ1-5; CDR3aa: ASSQDEDQPQH
v_gene: TRBV4-3; abundance: -; j_gene: TRBJ2-1; CDR3aa: ASSLSLENEQF
v_gene: TRBV19; abundance: once; j_gene: TRBJ2-3; CDR3aa: ASAYSGGDTQY
v_gene: TRBV30; abundance: few; j_gene: TRBJ2-2; CDR3aa: AWSKDRVSAGELF
v_gene: TRBV30; abundance: -; j_gene: TRBJ1-1; CDR3aa: AVGQGPGVNTEAF
v_gene: TRBV9; abundance: -; j_gene: TRBJ1-2; CDR3aa: ASSPSPGYGYT
v_gene: TRBV6-6; abundance: -; j_gene: TRBJ2-3; CDR3aa: ASIRSSSTDTQY
v_gene: TRBV7-8; abundance: -; j_gene: TRBJ2-3; CDR3aa: ASSRTESTDTQY
v_gene: TRBV25-1; abundance: few; j_gene: TRBJ2-5; CDR3aa: ASSSHRETQY
v_gene: TRBV4-3; abundance: -; j_gene: TRBJ2-5; CDR3aa: ASSRDRGVRQETQY
v_gene: TRBV9; abundance: -; j_gene: TRBJ1-1; CDR3aa: ASSRRQGTTEAF
v_gene: TRBV25-1; abundance: once; j_gene: TRBJ2-7; CDR3aa: ASMSGEATYEQY
v_gene: TRBV30; abundance: few; j_gene: TRBJ2-5; CDR3aa: AWSTGSETQY
v_gene: TRBV14; abundance: few; j_gene: TRBJ1-1; CDR3aa: ASTLTRGTEAF
v_gene: TRBV6-1; abundance: few; j_gene: TRBJ2-7; CDR3aa: ASSAYYEQY
v_gene: TRBV30; abundance: -; j_gene: TRBJ1-4; CDR3aa: AWRVQGGLEKLF
v_gene: TRBV29-1; abundance: few; j_gene: TRBJ1-6; CDR3aa: SVKQGDEALH
v_gene: TRBV12-5; abundance: -; j_gene: TRBJ2-1; CDR3aa: ASGKPSGGANNEQF
v_gene: TRBV25-1; abundance: -; j_gene: TRBJ2-2; CDR3aa: ASSKLQANTGELF
v_gene: TRBV30; abundance: -; j_gene: TRBJ2-7; CDR3aa: AWSPTGPYEQY
v_gene: TRBV7-9; abundance: -; j_gene: TRBJ1-2; CDR3aa: ASSLGTYGYT
v_gene: TRBV5-1; abundance: -; j_gene: TRBJ2-3; CDR3aa: ASSLLWDEGTDTQY
v_gene: TRBV15; abundance: -; j_gene: TRBJ2-3; CDR3aa: ATSRASGLSPSTDTQY
v_gene: TRBV25-1; abundance: -; j_gene: TRBJ2-7; CDR3aa: ASSEYGVFYEQY
v_gene: TRBV10-3; abundance: -; j_gene: TRBJ1-2; CDR3aa: AITPEGDQTGYT
v_gene: TRBV30; abundance: few; j_gene: TRBJ1-4; CDR3aa: AWSSSRVTGQVNEKLF
v_gene: TRBV7-9; abundance: -; j_gene: TRBJ2-1; CDR3aa: ASSLSTGGDEQF
v_gene: TRBV10-3; abundance: -; j_gene: TRBJ2-7; CDR3aa: ATASGTDIYEQY
v_gene: TRBV29-1; abundance: -; j_gene: TRBJ1-1; CDR3aa: SVERGTDGYEAF
v_gene: TRBV7-9; abundance: -; j_gene: TRBJ1-2; CDR3aa: ASSLDLGDYGYT
v_gene: TRBV29-1; abundance: -; j_gene: TRBJ2-5; CDR3aa: SVETLAGETQY
v_gene: TRBV29-1; abundance: few; j_gene: TRBJ2-7; CDR3aa: SVIRSGALVQY
v_gene: TRBV12-2; abundance: -; j_gene: TRBJ2-2; CDR3aa: ASRVKGRNPCGELF
v_gene: TRBV5-6; abundance: -; j_gene: TRBJ2-1; CDR3aa: ASSPPLGHEQF
v_gene: TRBV27; abundance: -; j_gene: TRBJ2-5; CDR3aa: ASSFWGETQY
v_gene: TRBV30; abundance: -; j_gene: TRBJ1-5; CDR3aa: AWSGGQPNQPQH
v_gene: TRBV28; abundance: -; j_gene: TRBJ2-7; CDR3aa: ASSPHRTPNYEQY
v_gene: TRBV28; abundance: -; j_gene: TRBJ2-3; CDR3aa: ASRTGDRGTDTQY
v_gene: TRBV29-1; abundance: -; j_gene: TRBJ1-1; CDR3aa: SVVPGGGGTEAF
v_gene: TRBV29-1; abundance: -; j_gene: TRBJ1-2; CDR3aa: SVVEATYGYT
v_gene: TRBV20-1; abundance: -; j_gene: TRBJ2-3; CDR3aa: SARLDTQY
v_gene: TRBV15; abundance: -; j_gene: TRBJ2-1; CDR3aa: ATSRDRVIEF
v_gene: TRBV7-2; abundance: -; j_gene: TRBJ2-3; CDR3aa: ASRRGADTQY